Presented here are 2 T cell receptor beta chains from one specimen sequenced in a study of beta chain features in type 1 diabetes. Findings and caveats of the study: Significant though moderate, a shortening of TCRB CDR3s appeared in all four CD4+ subsets of Type 1 diabetes patients.

Expressed TCRB transcripts were sequenced because the entire RNA isolate underwent reverse transcription. Data came from immunoSEQ multiplex PCR; TCRdb stores just in-frame clones and leaves some out. This table holds a few hundred thousand clones, 16% found once. Antigens for these TCRs are unknown. The specimen was naive CD4+ T cells from blood. The receptor source for this set is a man aged 25 to 40 with type 1 diabetes.

This chain connects TRBV10-3 to TRBJ2-5, with 10 bases identical to TRBD1. V lost 3 bases to trimming and J lost 3 bases; unmatched junction nucleotides: 10. The germline gives CDR1 ENHRY, CDR2 SYGVKD. The CDR3 loop spans 17 amino acids. CDR3 sequence (DNA): TGTGCCATCAGTGATATCGACAGGGGGCCGATTGAAGAGACCCAGTACTTC. Amino acid sequence: CAISDIDRGPIEETQYF.

This clone was seen more than once but under ten times. The gene calls are TRBV4-2 and TRBJ2-2; D not certain. The CDR3 is 16 residues long. V lost 0 bases and J 5 bases, leaving 13 bases between the germline ends. Looked up from germline, CDR1 is LGHNA and CDR2 is YNFKEQ. The CDR3 is CASSQEVPSRTGELFF. The CDR3 DNA reads as TGTGCCAGCAGCCAAGAGGTGCCCTCGAGGACCGGGGAGCTGTTTTTT.